Below, one T cell receptor (beta chain) is given with its context. Its target is unknown. Produced via immunoSEQ multiplex PCR; TCRdb's table is partial and in-frame only. The data hold roughly 110,000 clones, with around 95% observed a single time. The sample is drawn from a study of siplizumab effects on memory and regulatory T cells. CDR3 length: 11 residues. The germline CDR1 and CDR2 sequences are SGHAT and FQNNGV. The V and J ends lost 5 bases and 7 bases respectively, with 9 bases between them. Study conclusions and caveats: A significant reduction in alloreactive sequences traceable to unstimulated CD4+ memory cells was produced by siplizumab. Unstimulated subset assignment was obtained for only a minor fraction of alloreactive clones.

The clonotype originates from a human donor in good health. The chain links TRBV11-2 to TRBJ2-7; a possible D gene is TRBD1 (5 bases). Sequencing was carried out using non-Treg CD4+ T cells sorted from blood. Here the CDR3 reads CASSHRQEQYF. CDR3 DNA sequence: TGTGCCAGCAGCCATCGACAGGAGCAGTACTTC.